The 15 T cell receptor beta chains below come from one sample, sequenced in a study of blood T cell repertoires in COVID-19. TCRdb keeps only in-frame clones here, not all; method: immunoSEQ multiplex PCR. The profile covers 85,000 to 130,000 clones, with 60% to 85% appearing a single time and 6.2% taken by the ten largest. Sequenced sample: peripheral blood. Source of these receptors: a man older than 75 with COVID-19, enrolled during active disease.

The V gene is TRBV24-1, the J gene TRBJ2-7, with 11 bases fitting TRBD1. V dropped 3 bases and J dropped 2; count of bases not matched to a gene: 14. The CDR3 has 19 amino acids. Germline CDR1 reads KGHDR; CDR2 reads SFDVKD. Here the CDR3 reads CATSDPDRDRGDHPYEQYF. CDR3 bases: TGTGCCACCAGTGATCCGGACCGGGACAGGGGGGATCACCCCTACGAGCAGTACTTC.

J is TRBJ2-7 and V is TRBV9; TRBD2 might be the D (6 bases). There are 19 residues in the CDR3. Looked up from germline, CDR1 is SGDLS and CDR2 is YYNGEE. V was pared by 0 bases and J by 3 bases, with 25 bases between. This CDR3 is CASSVEEGGIDFLCYEQYF. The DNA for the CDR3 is TGTGCCAGCAGCGTAGAGGAAGGCGGGATCGACTTTCTATGCTACGAGCAGTACTTC.

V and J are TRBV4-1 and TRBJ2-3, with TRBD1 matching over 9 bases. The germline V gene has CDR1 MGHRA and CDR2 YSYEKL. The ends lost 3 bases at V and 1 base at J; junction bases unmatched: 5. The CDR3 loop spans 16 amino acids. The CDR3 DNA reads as TGCGCCAGCAGCCAGCGAACAGGGGGCGGCACAGATACGCAGTATTTT. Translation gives CASSQRTGGGTDTQYF.

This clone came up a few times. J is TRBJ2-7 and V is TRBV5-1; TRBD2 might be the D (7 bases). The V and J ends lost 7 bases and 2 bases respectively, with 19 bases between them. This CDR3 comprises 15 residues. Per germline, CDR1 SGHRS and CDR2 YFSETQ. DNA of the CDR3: TGCGCCAGCGGAGACAGGACCGCGGGAGCCTACGAGCAGTACTTC. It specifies CASGDRTAGAYEQYF.

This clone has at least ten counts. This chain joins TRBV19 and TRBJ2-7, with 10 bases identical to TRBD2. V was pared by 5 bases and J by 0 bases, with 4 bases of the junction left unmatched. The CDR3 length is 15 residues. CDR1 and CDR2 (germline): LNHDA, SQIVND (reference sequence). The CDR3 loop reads CASSQAGGSSYEQYF. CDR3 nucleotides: TGTGCCAGTAGTCAAGCGGGAGGGAGCTCCTACGAGCAGTACTTC.

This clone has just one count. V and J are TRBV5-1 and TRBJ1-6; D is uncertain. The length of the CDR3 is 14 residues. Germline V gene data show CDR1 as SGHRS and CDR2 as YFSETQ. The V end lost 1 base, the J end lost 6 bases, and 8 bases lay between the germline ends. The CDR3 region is CASSLSTANSPLHF. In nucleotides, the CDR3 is TGCGCCAGCAGCTTGAGCACAGCTAATTCACCCCTCCACTTT. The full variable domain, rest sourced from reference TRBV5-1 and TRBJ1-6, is KAGVTQTPRYLIKTRGQQVTLSCSPISGHRSVSWYQQTPGQGLQFLFEYFSETQRNKGNFPGRFSGRQFSNSRSEMNVSTLELGDSALYLCASSLSTANSPLHFGNGTRLTVT.

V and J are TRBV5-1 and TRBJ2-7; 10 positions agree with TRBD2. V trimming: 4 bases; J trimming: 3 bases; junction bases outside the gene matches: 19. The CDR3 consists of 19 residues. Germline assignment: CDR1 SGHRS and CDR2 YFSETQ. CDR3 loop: CASSANRDLAGVVGYEQYF. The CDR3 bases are TGCGCCAGCAGCGCAAACAGGGACCTAGCGGGGGTCGTAGGCTACGAGCAGTACTTC.

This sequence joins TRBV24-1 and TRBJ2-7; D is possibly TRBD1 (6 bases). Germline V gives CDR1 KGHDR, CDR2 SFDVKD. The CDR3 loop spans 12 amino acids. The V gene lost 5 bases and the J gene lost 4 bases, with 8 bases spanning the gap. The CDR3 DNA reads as TGTGCCACCAGTGGAGGGGGTTACGAGCAGTACTTC. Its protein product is CATSGGGYEQYF.

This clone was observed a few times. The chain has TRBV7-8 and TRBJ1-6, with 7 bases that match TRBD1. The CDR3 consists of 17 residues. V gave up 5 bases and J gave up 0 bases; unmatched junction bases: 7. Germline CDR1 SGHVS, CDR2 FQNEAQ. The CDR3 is CASSRTRGSSYNSPLHF. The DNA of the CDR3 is TGTGCCAGCAGCCGTACCAGGGGGAGCTCCTATAATTCACCCCTCCACTTT. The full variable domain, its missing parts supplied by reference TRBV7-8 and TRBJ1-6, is GAGVSQSPRYKVAKRGQDVALRCDPISGHVSLFWYQQALGQGPEFLTYFQNEAQLDKSGLPSDRFFAERPEGSVSTLKIQRTQQEDSAVYLCASSRTRGSSYNSPLHFGNGTRLTVT.

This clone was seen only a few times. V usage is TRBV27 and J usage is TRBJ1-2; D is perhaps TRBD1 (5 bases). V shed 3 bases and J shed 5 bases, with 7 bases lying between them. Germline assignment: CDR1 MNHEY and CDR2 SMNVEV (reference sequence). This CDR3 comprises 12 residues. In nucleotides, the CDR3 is TGTGCCAGCAGTTTCAAGGGGTATGGCTACACCTTC. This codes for CASSFKGYGYTF.

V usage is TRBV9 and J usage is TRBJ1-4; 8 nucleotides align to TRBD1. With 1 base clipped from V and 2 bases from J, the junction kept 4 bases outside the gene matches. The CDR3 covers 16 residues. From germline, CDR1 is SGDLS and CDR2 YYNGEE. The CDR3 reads CASSVSHRGTNEKLFF. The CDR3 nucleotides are TGTGCCAGCAGCGTAAGCCACAGGGGGACTAATGAAAAACTGTTTTTT.

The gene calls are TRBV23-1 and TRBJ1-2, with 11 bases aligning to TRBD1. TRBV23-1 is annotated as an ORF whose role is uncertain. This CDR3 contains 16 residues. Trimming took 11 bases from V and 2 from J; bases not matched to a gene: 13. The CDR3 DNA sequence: TGCGCCGCTCTGGGCGAAGGGACAGGGGGAAACTATGGCTACACCTTC. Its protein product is CAALGEGTGGNYGYTF.

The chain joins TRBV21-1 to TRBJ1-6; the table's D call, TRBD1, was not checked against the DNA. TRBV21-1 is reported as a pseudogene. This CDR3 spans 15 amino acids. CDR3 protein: CASSRPGHINSPLHF. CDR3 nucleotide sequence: TGTGCCAGCAGTCGTCCGGGACACATTAATTCACCCCTCCACTTT.

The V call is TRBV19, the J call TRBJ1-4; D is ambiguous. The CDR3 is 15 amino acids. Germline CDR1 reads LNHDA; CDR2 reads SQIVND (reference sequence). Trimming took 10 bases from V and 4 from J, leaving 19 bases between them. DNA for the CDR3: TGTGCCACCCGTGTGGTAGCCGATGGTAATGAAAAACTGTTTTTT. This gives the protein CATRVVADGNEKLFF.

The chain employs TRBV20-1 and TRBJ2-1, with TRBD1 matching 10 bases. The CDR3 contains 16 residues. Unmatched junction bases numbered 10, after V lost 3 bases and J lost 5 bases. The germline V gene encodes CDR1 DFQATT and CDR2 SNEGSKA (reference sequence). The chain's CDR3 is CSASRGQGRFDNEQFF. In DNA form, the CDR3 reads TGCAGTGCTAGTCGGGGACAGGGGCGGTTCGACAATGAGCAGTTCTTC.